The sequence of this T cell receptor beta chain was determined in a study of T-cell memory formation after mild COVID-19 (dated by TCRdb to the early 2020s). In the study overall: TCR sequence clusters from the two donors were largely donor specific. The cohort comprised two young, previously healthy adult volunteers, one female and one male. In two donors, T-cell clones that expanded and contracted after mild COVID-19 were followed by sequencing TCRalpha and TCRbeta repertoires longitudinally.

Instrument used: Illumina NovaSeq 6000. TCRalpha and TCRbeta cDNA libraries were constructed by 5'RACE with constant-segment primers, with sample barcodes and unique molecular identifiers being introduced. Trizol reagent was used to extract RNA from every sample. Amplification of the libraries took two PCR steps, and the second step added a second sample barcode plus Illumina TruSeq adapters. Sequencing of the libraries was done on an Illumina NovaSeq, producing 2 x 150 bp paired-end reads. The paper's data handling went like this. Reads were demultiplexed and collapsed into UMI-guided consensus sequences with migec v1.2.7. Using mixcr v2.1.11, UMI consensuses were aligned to TRA and TRB V and J templates and then assembled into clonotypes. A clonotype was counted as expanded or contracted only when both edgeR and NoisET called the clonotype significant, with the noise models trained on biological replicates. edgeR calls used a false discovery rate-adjusted p below 0.01 and a log2 fold-change threshold of 1. As an exploratory analysis of dynamics, max-normalized trajectories of the 1000 most abundant clonotypes were examined by PCA with hierarchical clustering. The CD4 or CD8 phenotype of responding clones was assigned using the separately sequenced CD4+ and CD8+ repertoires. The raw public data were reprocessed by TCRdb itself: fastp quality trimming at Q25, MiXCR clonotype calling, in-frame beta chains only. Every CDR3 protein is listed once, alongside the most common genes and DNA of its rows. The V and J calls and clone size are TCRdb's, not the authors'. The sample profile shows 300,000 or so distinct CDR3 sequences; 15% to 20% of them were found once. About a fifth of the sample rests with the top ten.

Study-wide findings and limitations: The study covered only a couple of mild cases, and larger cohorts including severe cases with pre-infection samples were considered necessary. Clones contracting from day 15 to 85 had balanced CD4/CD8 phenotypes, while a second wave expanding from day 15 to 37 was biased towards CD4+. Contracting CD4+ clones were found mainly in CM and EM memory subsets, while CD8+ clones were enriched in EMRA. SARS-CoV-2 specificity was not confirmed for the second-wave clones peaking on day 37. The detection of some responding clones in pre-infection memory suggests that pre-existing cross-reactive memory T cells joined the SARS-CoV-2 response.

From the cysteine up to the phenylalanine, the CDR3 has a length of 15 residues. Only the CDR3 part of the read is kept: 45 bases, read in frame from the first base. In the germline V gene (reference sequence), CDR1 corresponds to LNHNV and CDR2 to YYDKDF. V lost 4 bases and J lost 3 bases; the stretch between them is 15 bases long. Ficoll-Paque density gradient centrifugation was the method used to isolate PBMCs. With respect to this clonotype: This clone's antigen is unknown. No base quality values were provided; no much bigger clone lies one nucleotide off.

Recombination joined TRBV15 with TRBJ2-5; 6 matching bases give a weak D call of TRBD1. The specimen was PBMCs or a T cell subset sorted from them (not recorded which). The sequence derives from a man between 18 and 29 years old who had mild COVID-19 (a few samples of this study predate the infection). The sample titles of this study are shuffled in the database, so cell type and time point are left out; the donor was told from shared clones. The nucleotide sequence is given as TGTGCCACCAGCAATGAGGGGGAAAACAAAGAGACCCAGTACTTC. It specifies CATSNEGENKETQYF.